A single sample gave rise to the 16 T cell receptor beta chains below, sequenced in a study of blood T cell repertoires in COVID-19. The protocol was immunoSEQ multiplex PCR, while the TCRdb copy is restricted to in-frame clones and leaves out a portion. The table lists 150,000 to 200,000 clones, roughly 85% of them singletons. The sample was peripheral blood. The receptors shown here come from a woman between 65 and 79 years old with acute or convalescent COVID-19.

The J gene is TRBJ2-1, the V gene TRBV10-3; D is ambiguous. CDR3 length equals 11 residues. Germline V CDR1 and CDR2: ENHRY, SYGVKD. Trimming removed 4 bases at V and 6 bases at J, with 4 bases between. CDR3 sequence reads: CAISVGNEQFF. The CDR3, as DNA: TGTGCCATCAGTGTCGGCAATGAGCAGTTCTTC.

This clone is a singleton in its sample. V and J are TRBV7-6 and TRBJ2-5; tentatively, D is TRBD2 (5 bases). The germline V gene has CDR1 SGHVS and CDR2 FNYEAQ. This CDR3 spans 15 amino acids. Trimming removed 0 bases at V and 5 bases at J, with 13 bases between. CDR3 amino acids: CASSLAGSGRETQYF. The CDR3 DNA reads as TGTGCCAGCAGCTTAGCCGGGTCGGGAAGGGAGACCCAGTACTTC.

The chain recombines TRBV6-5 with TRBJ1-6, with 7 bases identical to TRBD1. Per the germline V gene, CDR1 is MNHEY and CDR2 is SVGAGI. The V segment lost 5 bases and the J segment 10 bases; nucleotides outside the gene matches: 5. This CDR3 is 13 amino acids long. CDR3 coding DNA: TGTGCCAGCAGTAAGGGGGCCGAATCACCCCTCCACTTT. Its protein product is CASSKGAESPLHF.

The rearrangement links TRBV6-5 to TRBJ1-3; D is ambiguous. This CDR3 contains 15 residues. Per germline, CDR1 MNHEY and CDR2 SVGAGI. V shed 10 bases and J shed 4 bases, with 20 bases lying between them. The CDR3 sequence: CAKNTREPSGNTIYF. The CDR3 bases are TGTGCCAAAAATACCCGAGAGCCGTCCGGAAACACCATATATTTT.

The sample holds one count of this clone. The chain joins TRBV18 to TRBJ2-7; 8 bases match TRBD1. V was pared by 3 bases and J by 2 bases, with 3 bases of the junction left unmatched. The CDR3 sequence is 14 residues long. Germline V gene sequence: CDR1 KGHSH, CDR2 LQKENI. The CDR3 DNA follows: TGTGCCAGCTCACCCGAACAGGGGGCCTACGAGCAGTACTTC. Protein product: CASSPEQGAYEQYF.

V is TRBV2 and J is TRBJ1-5; unclear D gene. Germline V gene sequence: CDR1 SNHLY, CDR2 FYNNEI. The V gene lost 1 base and the J gene lost 0 bases, with 7 bases spanning the gap. This CDR3 is built from 15 residues. CDR3 residues: CASSEDYNSNQPQHF. The CDR3 DNA follows: TGTGCCAGCAGTGAAGACTATAATAGCAATCAGCCCCAGCATTTT.

The V gene is TRBV7-9, the J gene TRBJ2-1; 11 bases are shared with TRBD1. CDR3 length equals 15 residues. Trimming removed 5 bases from V and 6 bases from J; junction bases left unmatched: 6. Germline V lookup: CDR1 SEHNR, CDR2 FQNEAQ (reference sequence). CDR3 residues: CASSHGTGGSNEQFF. The CDR3 DNA follows: TGTGCCAGCAGCCACGGGACAGGGGGATCCAATGAGCAGTTCTTC.

This clone was observed at least ten times. J is TRBJ2-7 and V is TRBV10-2; D is unclear. From germline, CDR1 is WSHSY and CDR2 SAAADI. Trimming pared 3 bases from V and 3 bases from J, leaving 9 bases between. The CDR3 is 13 amino acids. CDR3 in DNA: TGCGCCAGCAGTGATGGGCTCAGCTACGAGCAGTACTTC. Translating it yields CASSDGLSYEQYF.

The V call is TRBV7-9, the J call TRBJ2-7, with TRBD1 matching over 7 bases. J lost 3 bases, V lost 5 bases, and 10 bases had no gene match. The CDR3 is made up of 15 amino acids. Germline-derived CDR1 and CDR2 are SEHNR and FQNEAQ (reference sequence). CDR3 in amino acids: CASSSFHRGNYEQYF. For the CDR3, the DNA is TGTGCCAGCAGCAGCTTTCACAGGGGAAACTACGAGCAGTACTTC.

In this sample, this clone turned up once. The J gene is TRBJ1-6, the V gene TRBV6-1; possibly TRBD1 for D (6 bases). The CDR3 runs to 15 residues. Per the germline V gene, CDR1 is MNHNS and CDR2 is SASEGT. Trimming took off 3 bases at V and 7 bases at J, with 13 bases between the two ends. CDR3 DNA sequence: TGTGCCAGCAGTGATCAACTTACAGGGAATTCACCCCTCCACTTT. Protein: CASSDQLTGNSPLHF.

The chain carries TRBV2 and TRBJ1-6; 9 bases align to TRBD1. The germline CDR1 and CDR2 sequences are SNHLY and FYNNEI. The CDR3 contains 14 residues. The CDR3 protein is CAAGQGNYNSPLHF. The DNA for the CDR3 is TGTGCGGCCGGACAGGGGAATTATAATTCACCCCTCCACTTT.

The chain employs TRBV7-2 and TRBJ1-2; TRBD1 matches 7 bases. The CDR3 consists of 13 residues. Trimming removed 5 bases from V and 5 bases from J; junction bases left unmatched: 5. Per germline, CDR1 SGHTA and CDR2 FQGNSA. CDR3: CASSPGTVYGYTF. The DNA of the CDR3 is TGTGCCAGCAGCCCGGGGACAGTTTATGGCTACACCTTC.

This chain links TRBV20-1 with TRBJ2-7; D may be TRBD1 (6 bases). Germline CDR1 is DFQATT and CDR2 is SNEGSKA (reference sequence). V lost 6 bases to trimming and J lost 6 bases, with 18 bases between them. This CDR3 has 13 amino acids. CDR3 loop: CSASMGAISEQYF. The CDR3 DNA is TGCAGTGCGAGTATGGGGGCAATTAGCGAGCAGTACTTC.

About this clone: A read error may account for a junction end that differs from germline. The V and J genes are TRBV5-4 and TRBJ1-4, with D possibly TRBD1 on 5 matching bases. CDR3 size: 16 residues. CDR1 and CDR2 from the germline V gene are SGHNT and YYREEE (reference sequence). The CDR3 loop is CANSLTIRQGGEKLFF. The CDR3 DNA sequence: TGTGCCAACAGCTTGACCATCCGGCAGGGAGGTGAAAAACTGTTTTTT.

This clone showed up just once. CDR3 loop: CASSQGRGIRNEQFF. The CDR3 DNA reads as TGTGCCAGCAGCCAAGGACGGGGAATCAGGAATGAGCAGTTCTTC. The chain has TRBV3-1 (or the pseudogene TRBV3-2) and TRBJ2-1; D possibly corresponds to TRBD2 (5 bases). This CDR3 spans 15 amino acids. V was shortened by 1 base and J by 7 bases, with 14 bases between the two germline ends. Germline assignment: CDR1 LGHDT and CDR2 YNNKEL (reference sequence).

The chain employs TRBV3-1 (or the pseudogene TRBV3-2) and TRBJ1-4; weak D call: TRBD1 (5 bases). With 0 bases removed from V and 8 bases from J, the gap between germline ends came to 10 bases. The CDR3 extends over 14 amino acids. The V gene's germline CDR1 is LGHDT and CDR2 YNNKEL (reference sequence). The DNA for the CDR3 is TGTGCCAGCAGCCAAGAGGGGCTCGCGGAAAAACTGTTTTTT. It codes for CASSQEGLAEKLFF.